The clone carrying this T cell receptor (beta chain) was observed a few times. The data belong to a study of T cells in Graves' hyperthyroidism and ophthalmopathy. Authors of the study amplified TCR beta CDR3 regions from RNA transcripts. First-round RT-PCR targeting the TCR CDR3 was performed with the HTBI primer set. TCRdb fed the multiplex PCR reads into MiXCR, producing one record per CDR3 protein. The table has approximately 610,000 distinct CDR3 sequences, over 15% seen once. This TCR was recovered from a woman younger than 35 with Graves' hyperthyroidism. Material for sequencing was blood.

This chain's CDR3 is CASSYSRRNLSNQPQHF. CDR3 nucleotides: TGTGCCAGCAGTTACTCACGCAGGAACCTTAGCAATCAGCCCCAGCATTTT. This chain joins TRBV6-2 or TRBV6-3 and TRBJ1-5, with D hard to call. This CDR3 has 17 residues. V was pared by 0 bases and J by 0 bases, with 12 bases between. The germline V gene encodes CDR1 MNHEY and CDR2 SVGEGT.